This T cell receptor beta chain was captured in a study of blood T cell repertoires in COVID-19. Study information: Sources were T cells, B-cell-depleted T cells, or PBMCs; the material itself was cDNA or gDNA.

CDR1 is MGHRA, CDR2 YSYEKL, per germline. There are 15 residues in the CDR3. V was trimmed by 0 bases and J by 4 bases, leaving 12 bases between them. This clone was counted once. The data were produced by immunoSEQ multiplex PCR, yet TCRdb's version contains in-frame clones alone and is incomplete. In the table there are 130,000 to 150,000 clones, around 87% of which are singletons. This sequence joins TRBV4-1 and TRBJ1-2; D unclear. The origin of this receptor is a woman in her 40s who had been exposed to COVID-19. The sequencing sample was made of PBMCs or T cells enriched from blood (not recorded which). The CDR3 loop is CASSQDWLNPYGYTF. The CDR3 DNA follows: TGCGCCAGCAGCCAAGACTGGCTGAACCCCTATGGCTACACCTTC.